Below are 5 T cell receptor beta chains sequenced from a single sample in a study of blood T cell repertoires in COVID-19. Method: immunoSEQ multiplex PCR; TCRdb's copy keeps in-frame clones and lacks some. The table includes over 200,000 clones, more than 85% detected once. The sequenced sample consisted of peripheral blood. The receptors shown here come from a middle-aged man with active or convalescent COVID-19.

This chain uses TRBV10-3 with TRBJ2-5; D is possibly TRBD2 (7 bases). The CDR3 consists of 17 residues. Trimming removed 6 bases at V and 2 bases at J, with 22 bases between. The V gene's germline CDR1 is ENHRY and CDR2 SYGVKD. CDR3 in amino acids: CAISAHGAGAEQETQYF. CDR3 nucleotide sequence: TGTGCCATCAGCGCGCATGGGGCGGGGGCAGAACAAGAGACCCAGTACTTC.

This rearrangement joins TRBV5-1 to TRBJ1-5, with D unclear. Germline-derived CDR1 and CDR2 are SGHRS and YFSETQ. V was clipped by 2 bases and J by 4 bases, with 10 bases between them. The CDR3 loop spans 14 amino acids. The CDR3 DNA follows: TGCGCCAGCAGCTTTAGGGCGGGAAATCAGCCCCAGCATTTT. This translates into CASSFRAGNQPQHF. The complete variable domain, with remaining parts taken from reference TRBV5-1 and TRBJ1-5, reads KAGVTQTPRYLIKTRGQQVTLSCSPISGHRSVSWYQQTPGQGLQFLFEYFSETQRNKGNFPGRFSGRQFSNSRSEMNVSTLELGDSALYLCASSFRAGNQPQHFGDGTRLSIL.

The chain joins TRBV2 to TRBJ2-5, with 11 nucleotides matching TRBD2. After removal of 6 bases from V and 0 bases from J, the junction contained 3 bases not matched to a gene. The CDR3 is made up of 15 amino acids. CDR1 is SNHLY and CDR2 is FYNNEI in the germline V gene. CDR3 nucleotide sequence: TGTGCCAGCAGGGCTAGCGGGGGGTACCAAGAGACCCAGTACTTC. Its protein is CASRASGGYQETQYF.

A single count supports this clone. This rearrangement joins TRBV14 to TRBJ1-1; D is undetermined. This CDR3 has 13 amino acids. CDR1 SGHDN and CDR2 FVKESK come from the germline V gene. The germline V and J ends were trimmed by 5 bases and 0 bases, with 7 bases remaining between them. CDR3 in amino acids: CASSLEVNTEAFF. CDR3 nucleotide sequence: TGTGCCAGCAGCTTAGAAGTGAACACTGAAGCTTTCTTT. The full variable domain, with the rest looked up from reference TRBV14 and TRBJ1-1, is EAGVTQFPSHSVIEKGQTVTLRCDPISGHDNLYWYRRVMGKEIKFLLHFVKESKQDESGMPNNRFLAERTGGTYSTLKVQPAELEDSGVYFCASSLEVNTEAFFGQGTRLTVV.

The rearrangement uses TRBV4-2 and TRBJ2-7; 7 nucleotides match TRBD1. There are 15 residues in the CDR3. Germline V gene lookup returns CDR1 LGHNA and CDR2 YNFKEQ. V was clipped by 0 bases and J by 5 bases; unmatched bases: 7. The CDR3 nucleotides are TGTGCCAGCAGCCAAGATGTGCGGCAGGGGGACGAGCAGTACTTC. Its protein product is CASSQDVRQGDEQYF.